The text below deals with one TCR beta chain. The sample comes from a study of cytomegalovirus exposure and HLA in healthy donors. Looked up from germline, CDR1 is MNHEY and CDR2 is SMNVEV (reference sequence). V was clipped by 0 bases and J by 7 bases, with 15 bases between them. The CDR3 totals 16 residues. Using immunoSEQ multiplex PCR, the repertoire was profiled, and TCRdb retains in-frame clones only, with some absent. The sample shows about 330,000 clones, roughly 89% of them seen only once. The sample consisted of PBMCs. The V call is TRBV27, the J call TRBJ2-2; D is possibly TRBD1 (6 bases). The source of this sequence is a woman aged 18 to 35 in good health and CMV-seronegative. CDR3 sequence reads: CASSLSKGQSLGELFF. CDR3 sequence (DNA): TGTGCCAGCAGTTTATCCAAGGGACAATCTCTCGGGGAGCTGTTTTTT.